The entry below gives a single T cell receptor (beta chain) sequence along with its context. Its antigen is undetermined. These data originate in a study of shared clonotypes between healthy human individuals. General study results and limits: Only blood samples were collected, and tissue repertoires likely differ.

Subsets obtained from CD4+ cells comprised CD45RA+ naive and CD45RA-negative memory cells. The V gene's germline CDR1 is SGDLS and CDR2 YYNGEE. This CDR3 is built from 15 residues. The V end lost 0 bases, the J end lost 4 bases, and 13 bases lay between the germline ends. Deep was the level at which the assay was run. Assay used: immunoSEQ multiplex PCR; TCRdb lists only in-frame clones, some missing. This table holds more than 2 million clones, nearly 97% found once. The TCR originated in a man younger than 35 in good health. Specimen: naive CD4+ T cells sorted from blood. Subset denoted: CD45RA+ positively selected. V gene TRBV9 combines with J gene TRBJ1-2, with unresolved D. DNA of the CDR3: TGTGCCAGCAGCGTAGGGTTGACGGACGGCTATGGCTACACCTTC. It encodes CASSVGLTDGYGYTF.